This T cell receptor (beta chain) was captured in a study of CD8 T cells in Susac syndrome. Study-wide background: When blood was collected, patients with Susac syndrome were therapy-naive, were taking corticosteroids, or were receiving intravenous immunoglobulin alone.

cDNA came from approximately 0.5 to 1 ug RNA primed by random hexamers. The method of amplification for TCR beta CDR3 was immunoSEQ multiplex PCR, covering 54 Vbeta and 13 Jbeta. MiXCR, run by TCRdb on the immunoSEQ multiplex PCR reads, gives a single entry per CDR3 protein. The data hold roughly 200,000 distinct CDR3 sequences, with roughly 90% observed a single time. From blood CD8+ and CD4+ T cells, TCR beta sequences were generated. Unmatched junction bases numbered 8, after V lost 2 bases and J lost 8 bases. CDR1 and CDR2 (germline): MGHDK, SYGVNS. The CDR3 is 15 amino acids. The clonotype originates from a human donor with Susac syndrome. The sample comprised CD4+ T cells from PBMCs. The chain combines TRBV25-1 with TRBJ2-3; 9 bases map to TRBD2. In DNA form, the CDR3 reads TGTGCCAGCAGTGAAGATGGTAGCGGGAGAGGTACGCAGTATTTT. Encoded protein: CASSEDGSGRGTQYF.